Detailed here is one T cell receptor (beta chain). It has no known antigen specificity. No qualities accompany the bases; no much larger clone lies one base away. Receptor amplification or capture employed 5' RACE. These reads were obtained on an Illumina HiSeq 2000. A universal primer binding site was introduced by template switching, and a unique molecular identifier was present in the final cDNA, enabling accurate counting of TCR cDNA molecules. Specific primers in the conserved constant-segment region were used to synthesize first-strand cDNA for TCR alpha and beta chains. Each cDNA library was double barcoded, with a SMART-Mk sample barcode plus Illumina barcodes, to control for contamination. Two successive PCR steps introduced TruSeq adapter sequences along with Illumina sample barcodes. The Illumina HiSeq platform was used with custom primers to sequence TCR alpha and beta cDNA libraries. The authors processed their data as follows. Unique molecular identifiers were extracted from raw reads with MiGEC, and CDR3 positions were determined with MiXCR. For each individual, recombination models were inferred using an EM algorithm with the repgenHMM and IGoR tools. The analysis of shared clonotypes was done with the tcR package in R, with sharing normalized by the product of cloneset sizes. Out-of-frame nonproductive sequences were analyzed to study raw recombination free of thymic and clonal selection effects. TCRdb ran its own pipeline on the public reads, namely fastp trimming at Q25 and MiXCR clone calling, and kept in-frame beta chains. Rows are unified per CDR3 protein, each entry keeping the most common DNA and genes. TCRdb, not the original authors, processed these V and J calls. The sample has fewer than 500,000 distinct CDR3 sequences on record, 24% of them singletons. Roughly 3% of the sample is taken by the ten largest.

The data stem from a study of identical twins (dated by TCRdb to 2016 to 2018). Turning to the overall study: The study deep-sequenced TCR alpha and beta repertoires from monozygotic twins, unrelated adults of various ages and cord blood to test whether fetal clonotypes persist. To rule out contamination, replicate twin experiments were performed at different times with different library preparation protocols.

The paper as a whole reports these results and caveats: In beta out-of-frame sequences, excess twin sharing was weaker, because having fewer shared sequences lowered the signal-to-noise ratio. Compared with coincidental sharing between unrelated individuals, out-of-frame TCR alpha sequences shared between twins had an excess of sequences with low generation probability. In monozygotic twins, out-of-frame TCR alpha sharing was systematically underestimated by recombination models, although the models agreed with sharing between unrelated individuals. Invariant T cells such as MAIT and iNKT could partly confound zero-insertion analyses, though diverse VJ usage argued against this for most clonotypes. Because the same donors could not be followed over many years, the conclusions relied on cross-sectional statistical analysis. Fewer insertions were carried by abundant cord blood beta clonotypes, a similar but weaker trend appeared in young adult naive repertoires, and no such trend appeared in memory repertoires.

All donors were healthy Caucasians. Three pairs of female monozygotic twins, all aged roughly 18 to 30 years, made up the twin cohort. Positive isolation kits from Invitrogen were used to isolate CD4+ and CD8+ T cell populations. Sequences SGHRS (CDR1) and YFSETQ (CDR2) are obtained from the germline V gene. The CDR3 numbers 12 residues from cysteine through phenylalanine. Kept here is only the CDR3 DNA, which spans 36 bases and is read in frame from base 1. V lost 4 bases and J lost 5 bases; the stretch between them is 9 bases long. This sample was also put to use in a study of T cells expressing NK-cell markers. That second report states: TCR beta-chain repertoires were profiled in sorted CD3+CD56+NKG2C+, CD3+CD56+NKG2C- and CD3+CD56-NKG2C+ T-cell subsets from eight donors. Among the eight sequenced donors, seven were HCMV-seropositive and one was HCMV-seronegative. To restrict sorting to alphabetaTCR-expressing T cells, an anti-gammadeltaTCR antibody was added in several experiments. In six donors, the dominant CD3+CD56+NKG2C+ clonotypes were among the top 10 CD8+ clonotypes and accounted for about 1.0-7.5% of CD8+ T cells. Those dominant clonotypes were again the most abundant among CD3+CD56-NKG2C+ cells in several donors, at about 25-65%. It remained unclear whether the expanded NKG2C-expressing T cell clones were specific for HCMV antigens. All eight donors whose samples were sequenced were randomly selected healthy volunteers, three of them men and five women. HCMV-specific IgG was detected in serum with a commercial ELISA kit to determine HCMV serostatus. MIGEC handled demultiplexing of the reads and grouping by UMI, while MiTCR was used to assemble and quantify clonotypes. Only TCR cDNA sequences supported by at least two reads were kept to exclude erroneous sequences. The tcR package was used for downstream repertoire analysis, and clonotypes were matched across fractions by CDR3 nucleotide sequence plus V segment. Antigen specificity was annotated against VDJdb with VDJmatch, allowing one amino acid substitution in CDR3.

The chain joins TRBV5-1 to TRBJ1-2, with the D gene too uncertain to name. Sequencing was done on a sample of CD4+ T cells sorted from blood. The sequence was collected from a woman aged 18 to 35 in good health. The sequence in DNA is TGCGCCAGCAGCCCAACGAGGTATGGCTACACCTTC. Its protein is CASSPTRYGYTF.